The TCR beta chain under discussion was sequenced for a study of blood T cells in healthy people across ages. This CDR3 comprises 15 residues. Germline V gives CDR1 LGHDT, CDR2 YNNKEL (reference sequence). V lost 3 bases and J lost 1, with 7 bases in between. A sample-barcoded 5' primer and a J-beta primer mix were used in a second PCR of about 7 to 12 cycles. Each CDR3 protein gets one entry after TCRdb re-called the 5' RACE reads with MiXCR. The table shows 1.5 million to 2 million distinct CDR3 sequences, with just under 50% occurring only once. Study findings and constraints: Unsorted PBMCs prevented conclusive naive versus antigen-experienced comparison. A roughly linear fall in TCR beta diversity per million T cells was seen with increasing age. More naive CD4+ cells and higher diversity marked long-lived donors relative to aged donors.

As regards this clonotype: The antigen remains unidentified.

The V and J genes are TRBV3-1 and TRBJ1-6; D uncertain. This receptor was obtained from a woman aged 35 to 49 in good health. Material: blood. CDR3 sequence (DNA): TGTGCCAGCAGCCAGGGAAGGTCCTATAATTCACCCCTCCACTTT. Translating it yields CASSQGRSYNSPLHF.